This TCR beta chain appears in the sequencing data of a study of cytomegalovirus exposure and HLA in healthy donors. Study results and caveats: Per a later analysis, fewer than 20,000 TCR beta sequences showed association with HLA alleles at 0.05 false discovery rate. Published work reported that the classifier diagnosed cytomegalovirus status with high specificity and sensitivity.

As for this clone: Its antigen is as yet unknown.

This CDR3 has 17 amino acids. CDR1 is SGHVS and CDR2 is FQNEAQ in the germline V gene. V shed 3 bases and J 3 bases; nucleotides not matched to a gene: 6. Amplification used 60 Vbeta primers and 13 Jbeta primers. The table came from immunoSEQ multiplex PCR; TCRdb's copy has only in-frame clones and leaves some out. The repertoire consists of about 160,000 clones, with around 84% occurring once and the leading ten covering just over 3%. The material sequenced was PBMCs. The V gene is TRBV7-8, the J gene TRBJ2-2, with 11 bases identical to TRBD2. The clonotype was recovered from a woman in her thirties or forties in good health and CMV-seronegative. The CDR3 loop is CASSFASGGSYTGELFF. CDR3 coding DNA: TGTGCCAGCAGCTTTGCTAGCGGGGGGTCTTACACCGGGGAGCTGTTTTTT.